These 32 T cell receptor beta chains were all obtained from the same sample, sequenced in a study of T cells in localized non-small cell lung cancer (dated by TCRdb to the early 2020s). The protocol used for the library was the immunoSEQ multiplex PCR assay. Imported from immuneACCESS, the table was reduced by TCRdb to in-frame sequences with V and J called. These copies leave out some clones; in studies compared against another copy, an unresolved V gene accounts for under half, and the cause of the remainder is not known. Here the sample has 25,000 to 35,000 clones; around 89% occur a single time. The biggest ten clones account for 10% of the sample. Sample: peripheral blood, taken before any cancer treatment. The receptors shown here come from a woman between 40 and 69 years old with stage I lung adenocarcinoma.

V usage is TRBV6-5 and J usage is TRBJ2-3; 9 nucleotides match TRBD1. Germline V gene data show CDR1 as MNHEY and CDR2 as SVGAGI. Losses at the gene ends were 6 bases for V and 1 base for J; bases not matched to a gene: 5. There are 15 residues in the CDR3. CDR3 in amino acids: CASRIQGAGTDTQYF. The CDR3 DNA reads TGTGCCAGCAGGATACAGGGGGCGGGCACAGATACGCAGTATTTT.

This clone came up once. J is TRBJ2-3 and V is TRBV11-2, with 9 bases matching TRBD2. This CDR3 is 16 amino acids long. Trimming took 0 bases from V and 4 from J; bases not matched to a gene: 5. In germline, CDR1 is SGHAT, CDR2 FQNNGV. The chain's CDR3 is CASSLEAGGISDTQYF. DNA for the CDR3: TGTGCCAGCAGCTTAGAGGCGGGAGGGATCTCAGATACGCAGTATTTT.

The chain carries TRBV6-1 and TRBJ2-4; D perhaps matches TRBD1 (6 bases). V gave up 1 base and J gave up 0 bases, with 13 bases separating them. In germline, CDR1 is MNHNS, CDR2 SASEGT. The CDR3 is 17 residues long. As DNA, the CDR3 is TGTGCCAGCAGTGAAGGGACAGTCGGACTAGCCAAAAACATTCAGTACTTC. Translated, it gives CASSEGTVGLAKNIQYF.

A single count supports this clone. The chain combines TRBV5-4 with TRBJ1-1, with D possibly being TRBD1 (5 bases). Germline V gene data show CDR1 as SGHNT and CDR2 as YYREEE (reference sequence). This CDR3 is 15 amino acids long. The V end lost 7 bases, the J end lost 4 bases, and 20 bases lay between the germline ends. The CDR3 region is CASVRDPYSGTEAFF. CDR3 in DNA: TGTGCCAGCGTCCGGGACCCCTATTCGGGCACTGAAGCTTTCTTT.

The chain links TRBV27 to TRBJ2-1; D is undetermined. Trimming took off 2 bases at V and 10 bases at J, with 15 bases between the two ends. The CDR3 is 14 residues long. Germline CDR1 is MNHEY and CDR2 is SMNVEV (reference sequence). The CDR3 here is CASSLTPRALEQFF. The CDR3 nucleotides read TGTGCCAGCAGTTTAACACCTCGGGCCCTAGAGCAGTTCTTC.

This clone was observed a handful of times. The chain recombines TRBV11-2 with TRBJ1-1, with D maybe TRBD1 (6 bases). The CDR3 runs 15 residues. Trimming shortened V by 7 bases and J by 3 bases, and 18 bases separated the two germline ends. Germline V lookup: CDR1 SGHAT, CDR2 FQNNGV. CDR3 nucleotides: TGTGCCAGCATCTCAAACGGGGGCGCGGACACTGAAGCTTTCTTT. It codes for CASISNGGADTEAFF.

This clone was seen more than once but under ten times. The chain joins TRBV28 to TRBJ2-1; 10 nucleotides agree with TRBD1. CDR1 and CDR2 (germline): MDHEN, SYDVKM. The CDR3 is 14 residues long. V lost 3 bases and J lost 6; bases outside the gene matches: 2. Written as DNA, the CDR3 is TGTGCCAGCAGTTTCGGGACAGGGGTCAATGAGCAGTTCTTC. Translation gives CASSFGTGVNEQFF.

The chain uses TRBV11-3 and TRBJ2-7; D remains unclear. Germline V CDR1 and CDR2: SGHNT, YENEEA. The length of the CDR3 is 13 residues. Trimming pared 5 bases from V and 1 base from J, leaving 9 bases between. The CDR3 spells CASSRDISYEQYF. In DNA, the CDR3 is TGTGCCAGCAGCCGAGACATATCCTACGAGCAGTACTTC.

This rearrangement joins TRBV28 to TRBJ2-1; D may match TRBD1 or TRBD2 (6 bases each). V shed 6 bases and J shed 0 bases, with 12 bases lying between them. CDR3 length: 15 residues. CDR1 is MDHEN, CDR2 SYDVKM, per germline. CDR3 amino acids: CASRRGTGSYNEQFF. Written as DNA, the CDR3 is TGTGCCAGCAGGAGGGGGACTGGCTCCTACAATGAGCAGTTCTTC.

V is TRBV14 and J is TRBJ1-1; D uncertain. V was pared by 4 bases and J by 0 bases, with 9 bases between. There are 14 residues in the CDR3. CDR1 is SGHDN and CDR2 is FVKESK in the germline V gene. CDR3 nucleotides: TGTGCCAGCAGCCTGGGATTCATGAACACTGAAGCTTTCTTT. It encodes CASSLGFMNTEAFF.

The CDR3 sequence is CASSLPGTVQETQYF. Here the CDR3 DNA reads TGTGCCAGCAGCTTGCCCGGGACAGTCCAAGAGACCCAGTACTTC. The chain uses TRBV5-4 and TRBJ2-5; 7 positions agree with TRBD1. The CDR3 contains 15 residues. Germline V gene sequence: CDR1 SGHNT, CDR2 YYREEE (reference sequence). V trimming: 1 base; J trimming: 1 base; junction bases outside the gene matches: 4.

The J gene is TRBJ2-3, the V gene TRBV28, with 10 positions matching TRBD2. J gave up 4 bases and V 6 bases, and 16 bases lay outside the gene matches. The CDR3 runs to 18 residues. Germline V gene data show CDR1 as MDHEN and CDR2 as SYDVKM. This CDR3 reads CASSPTSGNRNWADTQYF. The CDR3 DNA is TGTGCCAGCAGCCCTACTAGCGGGAATAGGAATTGGGCAGATACGCAGTATTTT.

The chain is built from TRBV7-8 and TRBJ1-6, with no clear D. Trimming pared 5 bases from V and 7 bases from J, leaving 18 bases between. The CDR3 has 16 residues. The germline gives CDR1 SGHVS, CDR2 FQNEAQ. DNA for the CDR3: TGTGCCAGCAGCATAGAGGCCATCCCGAGGAATTCACCCCTCCACTTT. It specifies CASSIEAIPRNSPLHF.

The chain is built from TRBV16 and TRBJ2-6; D not certain. CDR1 is KGHSY, CDR2 FQNENV, per germline. There are 16 residues in the CDR3. Trimming left V 3 bases short and J 0 bases short, with 9 bases between. The CDR3 spells CASSHLQSSGANVLTF. CDR3 bases: TGTGCCAGCAGCCACCTACAGAGCTCTGGGGCCAACGTCCTGACTTTC.

The chain carries TRBV13 and TRBJ2-1; D is uncertain. The germline V gene has CDR1 PRHDT and CDR2 FYEKMQ (reference sequence). V gave up 0 bases and J gave up 5 bases, with 5 bases separating them. The CDR3 sequence is 13 residues long. CDR3 region: CASSLGVNNEQFF. In DNA, the CDR3 is TGTGCCAGCAGCTTAGGGGTAAACAATGAGCAGTTCTTC.

The V and J genes are TRBV30 and TRBJ2-7; TRBD1 might be the D (5 bases). This CDR3 spans 14 amino acids. Germline V lookup: CDR1 GTSNPN, CDR2 SVGIG (reference sequence). The V end lost 4 bases, the J end lost 4 bases, and 17 bases lay between the germline ends. The CDR3 loop is CAWKLGQGRYEQYF. As DNA, the CDR3 is TGTGCCTGGAAATTGGGCCAGGGAAGATACGAGCAGTACTTC.

The chain is built from TRBV5-1 and TRBJ2-4; D possibly uses TRBD1 or TRBD2 (5 bases each). There are 15 residues in the CDR3. The germline V gene has CDR1 SGHRS and CDR2 YFSETQ. V lost 0 bases, J lost 13 bases, and 20 bases lay in between. The CDR3: CASSLDPGTARGQYF. DNA for the CDR3: TGCGCCAGCAGCTTGGACCCAGGCACGGCGAGGGGACAGTACTTC.

This clone was observed a few times. The chain links TRBV10-3 to TRBJ2-1; 7 nucleotides line up with TRBD1. Germline CDR1 is ENHRY and CDR2 is SYGVKD. The V gene end was trimmed by 0 bases and the J gene end by 6 bases; junction bases not matched to a gene: 8. The CDR3 totals 16 residues. CDR3 amino acids: CAISESGTENPNEQFF. CDR3 DNA: TGTGCCATCAGTGAGTCGGGGACAGAAAATCCCAATGAGCAGTTCTTC.

The chain recombines TRBV30 with TRBJ1-1; D not certain. V lost 0 bases and J 0 bases, leaving 8 bases between the germline ends. Germline V lookup: CDR1 GTSNPN, CDR2 SVGIG (reference sequence). The CDR3 runs to 14 residues. In DNA, the CDR3 is TGTGCCTGGAGTGTGGTCAGTATGAACACTGAAGCTTTCTTT. Its protein is CAWSVVSMNTEAFF.

The chain joins TRBV6-6 to TRBJ1-3; 7 bases align to TRBD1. Germline loops: CDR1 MNHNY, CDR2 SVGAGI (reference sequence). This CDR3 spans 13 amino acids. V trimming: 8 bases; J trimming: 3 bases; junction bases outside the gene matches: 4. The DNA for the CDR3 is TGTGCCAGCGTACCAGGGGGTGGAAACACCATATATTTT. It is translated as CASVPGGGNTIYF.

The rearrangement links TRBV27 to TRBJ2-5, with 11 nucleotides matching TRBD2. CDR1 MNHEY and CDR2 SMNVEV come from the germline V gene (reference sequence). This CDR3 is 18 amino acids long. Trimming removed 2 bases from V and 3 bases from J; junction bases left unmatched: 11. This CDR3 reads CASSLGARVAGGKETQYF. For the CDR3, the DNA is TGTGCCAGCAGTTTAGGGGCACGGGTAGCGGGAGGGAAAGAGACCCAGTACTTC.

The rearrangement joins TRBV18 to TRBJ2-5; TRBD2 matches at 13 bases. V lost 6 bases and J lost 3; bases outside the gene matches: 4. Germline CDR1 KGHSH, CDR2 LQKENI. CDR3 length: 15 amino acids. CDR3 sequence: CASSLGTSGKETQYF. The CDR3 nucleotides are TGTGCCAGCTCTCTCGGGACTAGCGGGAAAGAGACCCAGTACTTC.

The chain joins TRBV7-2 to TRBJ2-7; 7 nucleotides line up with TRBD2. The V segment lost 8 bases and the J segment 0 bases; nucleotides outside the gene matches: 1. The germline V gene encodes CDR1 SGHTA and CDR2 FQGNSA. The CDR3 spans 12 residues. Written as DNA, the CDR3 is TGTGCCAGCGGGGACTACTCCTACGAGCAGTACTTC. Its translation is CASGDYSYEQYF.

The genes are TRBV19 and TRBJ1-1, with TRBD1 matching 8 bases. V was clipped by 3 bases and J by 6 bases; unmatched bases: 6. CDR3 length equals 14 residues. CDR1 and CDR2 from the germline V gene are LNHDA and SQIVND (reference sequence). The CDR3 DNA follows: TGTGCCAGTAGTATTTCCAGGGGGCTCGCTGAAGCTTTCTTT. It yields the protein CASSISRGLAEAFF.

This sequence joins TRBV28 and TRBJ2-2, with no clear D. With 2 bases removed from V and 6 bases from J, the gap between germline ends came to 4 bases. Germline CDR1 MDHEN, CDR2 SYDVKM. CDR3 size: 12 residues. In DNA, the CDR3 is TGTGCCAGCAGTTTACTTTCCGGGGAGCTGTTTTTT. The encoded protein is CASSLLSGELFF. The full variable domain, its missing parts supplied by reference TRBV28 and TRBJ2-2, is DVKVTQSSRYLVKRTGEKVFLECVQDMDHENMFWYRQDPGLGLRLIYFSYDVKMKEKGDIPEGYSVSREKKERFSLILESASTNQTSMYLCASSLLSGELFFGEGSRLTVL.

There are a few counts of this clone. The genes are TRBV28 and TRBJ1-1; D is unclear. The ends were cut back, 1 base at V and 3 bases at J, with 0 bases in the middle. The germline V gene has CDR1 MDHEN and CDR2 SYDVKM. This CDR3 spans 11 amino acids. DNA for the CDR3: TGTGCCAGCAGTTTATACACTGAAGCTTTCTTT. Its translation is CASSLYTEAFF.

The chain recombines TRBV7-9 with TRBJ2-1, with TRBD1 matching 8 bases. CDR3 size: 13 residues. CDR1 is SEHNR, CDR2 FQNEAQ, per germline (reference sequence). V shed 10 bases, J shed 4 bases, and the junction held 6 bases outside the gene matches. This chain's CDR3 is CATAGGMYNEQFF. The CDR3 DNA reads as TGTGCCACAGCAGGGGGCATGTACAATGAGCAGTTCTTC.

Only one count was recorded for this clone. The chain carries TRBV6-6 and TRBJ1-5, with a weak D call TRBD1 (5 bases). The CDR3 sequence is 14 residues long. V was clipped by 6 bases and J by 2 bases, with 11 bases between them. Per the germline V gene, CDR1 is MNHNY and CDR2 is SVGAGI (reference sequence). In nucleotides, the CDR3 is TGTGCCAGCAGACGGGACGGGGGCAATCAGCCCCAGCATTTT. Residues: CASRRDGGNQPQHF.

V and J are TRBV5-1 and TRBJ1-1, with 11 bases aligning to TRBD1. Germline V CDR1 and CDR2: SGHRS, YFSETQ. With V trimmed by 3 bases and J by 1 base, 5 bases remained unmatched. The CDR3 extends over 16 amino acids. The CDR3 coding sequence is TGCGCCAGCAGCTCGCGGACAGGGGGCGCGAACACTGAAGCTTTCTTT. Residues: CASSSRTGGANTEAFF. Using reference TRBV5-1 and TRBJ1-1 for the parts outside the CDR3, the full variable domain is KAGVTQTPRYLIKTRGQQVTLSCSPISGHRSVSWYQQTPGQGLQFLFEYFSETQRNKGNFPGRFSGRQFSNSRSEMNVSTLELGDSALYLCASSSRTGGANTEAFFGQGTRLTVV.

This chain connects TRBV4-1 to TRBJ2-5, with TRBD1 as a possible D gene (6 bases). The tail of the sequence fits TRBJ2-7 better, so the J call may be wrong. This CDR3 comprises 13 residues. The V gene's germline CDR1 is MGHRA and CDR2 YSYEKL. The CDR3 sequence: CASSRVQGYEQYF. CDR3 in DNA: TGCGCCAGCAGCCGAGTACAGGGCTACGAGCAGTACTTC.

V is TRBV11-2 and J is TRBJ2-1; weak D call: TRBD2 (7 bases). V shed 5 bases and J shed 1 base, with 21 bases lying between them. The CDR3 consists of 18 residues. CDR1 is SGHAT, CDR2 FQNNGV, per germline. The CDR3 bases are TGTGCCAGCAGCCCCCAAAGAGCGGCGGGGGCGTCCTACAATGAGCAGTTCTTC. This codes for CASSPQRAAGASYNEQFF.

The count of this clone is one. The CDR3 sequence is CASSLTLGQPGTQYF. The DNA of the CDR3 is TGTGCCAGCAGCTTAACCCTAGGACAGCCGGGTACGCAGTATTTT. The chain combines TRBV7-3 with TRBJ2-3; maybe TRBD1 (6 bases). V was cut by 0 bases and J by 8 bases, with 15 bases left in between. Germline CDR1 SGHTA, CDR2 FQGTGA. This CDR3 is 15 amino acids long. Filled out from reference TRBV7-3 and TRBJ2-3, the complete variable domain reads GAGVSQTPSNKVTEKGKYVELRCDPISGHTALYWYRQSLGQGPEFLIYFQGTGAADDSGLPNDRFFAVRPEGSVSTLKIQRTERGDSAVYLCASSLTLGQPGTQYFGPGTRLTVL.